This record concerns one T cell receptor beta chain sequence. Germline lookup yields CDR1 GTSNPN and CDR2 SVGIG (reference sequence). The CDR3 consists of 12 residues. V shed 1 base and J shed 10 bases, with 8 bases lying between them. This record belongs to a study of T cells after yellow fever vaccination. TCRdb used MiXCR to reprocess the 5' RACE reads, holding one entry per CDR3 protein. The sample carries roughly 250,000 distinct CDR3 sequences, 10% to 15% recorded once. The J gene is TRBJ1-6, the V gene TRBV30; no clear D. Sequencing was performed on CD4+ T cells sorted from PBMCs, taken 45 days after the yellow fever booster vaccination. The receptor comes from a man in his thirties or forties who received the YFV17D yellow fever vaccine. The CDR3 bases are TGTGCCTGGAGTGCAAATGGGTCACCCCTCCACTTT. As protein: CAWSANGSPLHF.